Shown below are 6 T cell receptor beta chains from a single sample sequenced in a study of sequential checkpoint blockade in melanoma. Only in-frame clones appear in the TCRdb table, and some are missing; sequencing was by immunoSEQ multiplex PCR. The data hold approximately 28,000 clones, with 75% to 85% observed a single time. Treatment described: randomized to nivolumab then ipilimumab (arm A) or the reverse (arm B). The sequenced sample was CD8+ T cells sorted from blood (inferred from file names), obtained from a patient given nivolumab and ipilimumab in sequence. Receptor source: a human donor with melanoma.

In its sample, this clone was seen a few times. DNA of the CDR3: TGTGCCAGTAGTACCCGGGACACCCCCTCCCAGCATTTT. Protein product: CASSTRDTPSQHF. The rearrangement joins TRBV19 to TRBJ1-5; perhaps TRBD1 as D (6 bases). In germline, CDR1 is LNHDA, CDR2 SQIVND (reference sequence). The V end lost 4 bases, the J end lost 11 bases, and 15 bases lay between the germline ends. The CDR3 spans 13 residues.

The chain joins TRBV10-3 to TRBJ2-7; 8 bases are a match to TRBD1. In germline, CDR1 is ENHRY, CDR2 SYGVKD. The J segment lost 4 bases and the V segment lost 6 bases, leaving 14 bases of the junction unmatched. CDR3 length: 16 residues. CDR3 sequence (DNA): TGTGCCATCAGCGGACCACCCGGGACAGGAGGATACGAGCAGTACTTC. Amino acid sequence: CAISGPPGTGGYEQYF.

V usage is TRBV28 and J usage is TRBJ1-5; D remains ambiguous. V was clipped by 5 bases and J by 5 bases, with 10 bases between them. There are 13 residues in the CDR3. Germline CDR1 is MDHEN and CDR2 is SYDVKM. The CDR3 reads CASSPPGYQPQHF. For the CDR3, the DNA is TGTGCCAGCAGTCCGCCGGGTTATCAGCCCCAGCATTTT.

This clone was observed a handful of times. The chain joins TRBV10-1 to TRBJ1-5; 7 bases align to TRBD1. Trimming cost V 7 bases and J 0 bases; bases outside gene matches: 6. CDR3 size: 15 residues. The germline V gene has CDR1 WNHNN and CDR2 SYGVQD (reference sequence). Here the CDR3 DNA reads TGCGCCAGCAAGGACAGGTTTACTAGCAATCAGCCCCAGCATTTT. The encoded protein is CASKDRFTSNQPQHF.

This clone was counted once. The sample holds other DNA sequences that translate to the same CDR3. The rearrangement joins TRBV19 to TRBJ1-2; 7 bases are shared with TRBD1. J lost 4 bases, V lost 1 base, and 3 bases had no gene match. The CDR3 is 14 residues long. Per the germline V gene, CDR1 is LNHDA and CDR2 is SQIVND (reference sequence). In DNA form, the CDR3 reads TGTGCCAGTAGTATAGGGACAGGCTTCTATGGCTACACCTTC. Its translation: CASSIGTGFYGYTF.

Only one count was recorded for this clone. The V and J genes are TRBV7-8 and TRBJ1-3; D gene ambiguous. The CDR3 length is 14 residues. The ends were cut back, 5 bases at V and 3 bases at J, with 11 bases in the middle. Germline V lookup: CDR1 SGHVS, CDR2 FQNEAQ. The CDR3 DNA sequence: TGTGCCAGCAGCCTATACGGGAGTGGAAACACCATATATTTT. Translated: CASSLYGSGNTIYF.